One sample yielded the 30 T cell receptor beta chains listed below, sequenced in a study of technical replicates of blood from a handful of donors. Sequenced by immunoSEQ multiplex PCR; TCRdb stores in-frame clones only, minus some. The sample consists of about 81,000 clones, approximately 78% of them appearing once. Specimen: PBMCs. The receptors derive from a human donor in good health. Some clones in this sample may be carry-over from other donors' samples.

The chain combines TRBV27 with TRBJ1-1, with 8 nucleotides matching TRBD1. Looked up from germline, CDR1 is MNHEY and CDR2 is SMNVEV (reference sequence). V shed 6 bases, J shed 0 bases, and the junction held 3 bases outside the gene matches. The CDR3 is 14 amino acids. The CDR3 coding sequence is TGTGCCAGCAGACGGGGACAGGTGAACACTGAAGCTTTCTTT. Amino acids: CASRRGQVNTEAFF.

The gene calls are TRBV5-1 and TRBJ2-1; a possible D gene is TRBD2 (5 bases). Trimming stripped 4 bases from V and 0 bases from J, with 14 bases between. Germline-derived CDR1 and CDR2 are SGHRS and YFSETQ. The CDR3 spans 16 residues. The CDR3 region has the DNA TGCGCCAGCAGCCCAGCGGAAATACCCTCCTACAATGAGCAGTTCTTC. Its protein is CASSPAEIPSYNEQFF.

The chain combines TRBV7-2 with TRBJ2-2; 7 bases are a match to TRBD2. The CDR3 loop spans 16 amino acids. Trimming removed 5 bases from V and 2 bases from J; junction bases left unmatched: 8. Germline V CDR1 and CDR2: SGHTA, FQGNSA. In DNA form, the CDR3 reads TGTGCCAGCAGCCCTCGCGCGGGGGAAAACACCGGGGAGCTGTTTTTT. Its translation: CASSPRAGENTGELFF.

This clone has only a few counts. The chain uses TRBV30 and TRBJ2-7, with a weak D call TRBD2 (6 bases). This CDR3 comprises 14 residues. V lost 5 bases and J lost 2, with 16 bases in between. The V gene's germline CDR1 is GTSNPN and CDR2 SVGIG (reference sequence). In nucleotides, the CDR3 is TGTGCCTGGGAGGAGGGAACAGGACCCTACGAGCAGTACTTC. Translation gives CAWEEGTGPYEQYF.

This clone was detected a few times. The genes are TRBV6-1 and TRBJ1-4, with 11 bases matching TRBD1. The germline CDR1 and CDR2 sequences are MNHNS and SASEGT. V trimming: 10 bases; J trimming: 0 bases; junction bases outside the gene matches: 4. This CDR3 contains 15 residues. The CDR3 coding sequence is TGTGCCACCGGGACAGGGGGGGCAACTAATGAAAAACTGTTTTTT. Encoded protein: CATGTGGATNEKLFF.

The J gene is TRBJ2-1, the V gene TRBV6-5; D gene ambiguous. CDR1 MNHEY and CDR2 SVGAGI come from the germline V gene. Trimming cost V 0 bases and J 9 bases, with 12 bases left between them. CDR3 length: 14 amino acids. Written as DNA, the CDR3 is TGTGCCAGCAGTTACTCGAACGGAGTCGGTGAGCAGTTCTTC. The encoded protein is CASSYSNGVGEQFF.

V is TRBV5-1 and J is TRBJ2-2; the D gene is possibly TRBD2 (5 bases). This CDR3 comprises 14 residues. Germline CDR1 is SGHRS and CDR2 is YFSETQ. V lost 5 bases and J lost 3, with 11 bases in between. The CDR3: CASRWLADTGELFF. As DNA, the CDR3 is TGCGCCAGCAGGTGGCTAGCCGACACCGGGGAGCTGTTTTTT.

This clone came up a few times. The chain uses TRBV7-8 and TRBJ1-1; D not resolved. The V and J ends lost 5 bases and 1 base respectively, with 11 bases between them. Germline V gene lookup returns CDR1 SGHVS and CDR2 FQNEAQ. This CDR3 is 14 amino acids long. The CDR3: CASSPRAGNTEAFF. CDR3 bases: TGTGCCAGCAGCCCAAGAGCAGGGAACACTGAAGCTTTCTTT.

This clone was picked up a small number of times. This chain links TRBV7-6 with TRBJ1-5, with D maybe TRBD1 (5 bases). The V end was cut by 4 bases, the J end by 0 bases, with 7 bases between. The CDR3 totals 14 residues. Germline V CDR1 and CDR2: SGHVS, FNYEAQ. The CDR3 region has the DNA TGTGCCAGCAGCTCGACAGATAGCAATCAGCCCCAGCATTTT. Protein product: CASSSTDSNQPQHF.

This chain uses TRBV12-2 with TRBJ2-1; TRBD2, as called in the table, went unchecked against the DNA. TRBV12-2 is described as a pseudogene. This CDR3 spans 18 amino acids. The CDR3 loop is CASRLVSSGNFSYNEQFF. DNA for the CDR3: TGTGCAAGTCGCTTAGTTTCTTCGGGAAACTTCTCCTACAATGAGCAGTTCTTC.

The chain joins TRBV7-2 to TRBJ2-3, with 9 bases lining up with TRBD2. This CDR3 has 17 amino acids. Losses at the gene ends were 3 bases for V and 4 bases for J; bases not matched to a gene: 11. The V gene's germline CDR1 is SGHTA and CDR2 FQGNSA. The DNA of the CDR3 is TGTGCCAGCAGCTTCTTATCTGCGGGGGGGCGCTCAGATACGCAGTATTTT. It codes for CASSFLSAGGRSDTQYF.

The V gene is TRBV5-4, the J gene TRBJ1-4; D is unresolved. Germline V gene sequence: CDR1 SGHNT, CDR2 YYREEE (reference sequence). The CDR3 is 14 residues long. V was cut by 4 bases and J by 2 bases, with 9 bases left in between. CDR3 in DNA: TGTGCCAGCAGCGAGGGCGCGACTAATGAAAAACTGTTTTTT. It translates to CASSEGATNEKLFF.

The CDR3 coding sequence is TGTGCCAGCAGCGACGACAGGGGTTATAATTCACCCCTCCACTTT. Its translation: CASSDDRGYNSPLHF. The V gene is TRBV5-6, the J gene TRBJ1-6; 8 nucleotides match TRBD1. The CDR3 sequence is 15 residues long. Germline assignment: CDR1 SGHDT and CDR2 YYEEEE. Losses at the gene ends were 4 bases for V and 4 bases for J; bases not matched to a gene: 4. The entire variable domain, with the rest obtained from reference TRBV5-6 and TRBJ1-6, is as follows: DAGVTQSPTHLIKTRGQQVTLRCSPKSGHDTVSWYQQALGQGPQFIFQYYEEEERQRGNFPDRFSGHQFPNYSSELNVNALLLGDSALYLCASSDDRGYNSPLHFGNGTRLTVT.

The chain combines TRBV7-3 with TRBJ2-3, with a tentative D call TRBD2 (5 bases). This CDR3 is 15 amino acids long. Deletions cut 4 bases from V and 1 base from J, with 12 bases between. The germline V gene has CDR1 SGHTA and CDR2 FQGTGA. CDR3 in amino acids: CASSSPRTGTDTQYF. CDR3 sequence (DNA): TGTGCCAGCAGCTCCCCCCGGACTGGCACAGATACGCAGTATTTT.

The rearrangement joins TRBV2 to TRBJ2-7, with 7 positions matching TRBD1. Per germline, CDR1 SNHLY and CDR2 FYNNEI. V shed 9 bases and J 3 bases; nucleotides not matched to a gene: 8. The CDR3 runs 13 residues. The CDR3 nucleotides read TGTGCCAGTAACCGGGACAGTAGCTACGAGCAGTACTTC. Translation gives CASNRDSSYEQYF.

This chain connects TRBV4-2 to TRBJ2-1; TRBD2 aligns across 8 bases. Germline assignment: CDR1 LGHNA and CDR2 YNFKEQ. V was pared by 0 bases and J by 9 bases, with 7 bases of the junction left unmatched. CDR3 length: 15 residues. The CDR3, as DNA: TGTGCCAGCAGCCAAGATTCCAGCGGGAGAAGTGAGCAGTTCTTC. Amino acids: CASSQDSSGRSEQFF.

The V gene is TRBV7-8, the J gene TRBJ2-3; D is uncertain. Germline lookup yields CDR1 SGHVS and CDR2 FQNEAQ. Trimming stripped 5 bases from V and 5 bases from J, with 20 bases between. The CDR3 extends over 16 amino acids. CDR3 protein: CASSGPRRFSQDTQYF. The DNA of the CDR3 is TGTGCCAGCAGCGGGCCCCGTCGATTTAGTCAAGATACGCAGTATTTT.

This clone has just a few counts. The chain's CDR3 is CASTWGVSPLHF. CDR3 coding DNA: TGTGCCAGCACTTGGGGGGTTTCACCCCTCCACTTT. V usage is TRBV5-5 and J usage is TRBJ1-6; D may be TRBD1 (5 bases). This CDR3 spans 12 amino acids. Trimming pared 6 bases from V and 9 bases from J, leaving 10 bases between. Per germline, CDR1 SGHKS and CDR2 YYEKEE (reference sequence). Supplemented by reference TRBV5-5 and TRBJ1-6, the full variable domain reads DAGVTQSPTHLIKTRGQQVTLRCSPISGHKSVSWYQQVLGQGPQFIFQYYEKEERGRGNFPDRFSARQFPNYSSELNVNALLLGDSALYLCASTWGVSPLHFGNGTRLTVT.

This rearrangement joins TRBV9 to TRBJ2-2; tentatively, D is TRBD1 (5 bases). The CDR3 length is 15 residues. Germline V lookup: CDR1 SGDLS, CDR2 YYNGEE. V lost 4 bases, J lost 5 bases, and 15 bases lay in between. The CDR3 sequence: CASSPVAGNTGELFF. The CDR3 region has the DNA TGTGCCAGCAGCCCGGTGGCAGGGAATACCGGGGAGCTGTTTTTT.

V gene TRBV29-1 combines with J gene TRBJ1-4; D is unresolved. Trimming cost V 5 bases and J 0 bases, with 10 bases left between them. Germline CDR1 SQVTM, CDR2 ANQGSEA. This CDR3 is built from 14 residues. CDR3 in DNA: TGCAGCGTTCAGGACTACGCAACTAATGAAAAACTGTTTTTT. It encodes CSVQDYATNEKLFF.

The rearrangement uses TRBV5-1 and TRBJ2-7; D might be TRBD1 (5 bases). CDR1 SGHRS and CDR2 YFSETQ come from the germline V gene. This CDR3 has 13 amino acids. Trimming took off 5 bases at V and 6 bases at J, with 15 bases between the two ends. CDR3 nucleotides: TGCGCCAGCAGAGTAGACAGCTTGGGCGAGCAGTACTTC. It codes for CASRVDSLGEQYF.

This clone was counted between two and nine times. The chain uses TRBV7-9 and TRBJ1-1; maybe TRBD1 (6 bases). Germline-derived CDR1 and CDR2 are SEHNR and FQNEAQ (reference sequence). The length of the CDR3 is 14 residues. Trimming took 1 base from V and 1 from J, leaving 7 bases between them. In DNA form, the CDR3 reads TGTGCCAGCAGCTTAGAGGGACAGAACACTGAAGCTTTCTTT. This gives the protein CASSLEGQNTEAFF.

CDR3 bases: TGTGCTAGTGGTTTGACAAGGACTAGCGGTTCCTACAATGAGCAGTTCTTC. This translates into CASGLTRTSGSYNEQFF. The genes are TRBV12-5 and TRBJ2-1; 10 nucleotides line up with TRBD2. V shed 2 bases, J shed 1 base, and the junction held 5 bases outside the gene matches. The CDR3 covers 17 residues. Germline V gene lookup returns CDR1 LGHNT and CDR2 FRNRAP.

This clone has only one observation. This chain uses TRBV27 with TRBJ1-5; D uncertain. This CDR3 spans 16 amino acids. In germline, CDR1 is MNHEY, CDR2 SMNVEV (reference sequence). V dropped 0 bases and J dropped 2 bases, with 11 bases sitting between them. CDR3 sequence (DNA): TGTGCCAGCAGTTTATCAGGTCTAGGCCGCAATCAGCCCCAGCATTTT. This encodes CASSLSGLGRNQPQHF.

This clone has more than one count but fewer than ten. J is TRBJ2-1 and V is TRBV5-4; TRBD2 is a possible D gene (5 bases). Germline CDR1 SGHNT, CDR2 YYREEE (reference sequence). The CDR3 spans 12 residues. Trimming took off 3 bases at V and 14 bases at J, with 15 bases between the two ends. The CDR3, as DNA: TGTGCCAGCAGCTCTAATAGATGGCGGGAGTTCTTC. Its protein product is CASSSNRWREFF.

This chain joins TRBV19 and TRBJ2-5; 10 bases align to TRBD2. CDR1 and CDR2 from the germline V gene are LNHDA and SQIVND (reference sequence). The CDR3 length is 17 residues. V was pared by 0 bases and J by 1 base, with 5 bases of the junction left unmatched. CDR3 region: CASSIDMLAGVQETQYF. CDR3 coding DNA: TGTGCCAGTAGTATAGATATGCTAGCGGGGGTCCAAGAGACCCAGTACTTC. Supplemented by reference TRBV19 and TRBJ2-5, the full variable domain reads DGGITQSPKYLFRKEGQNVTLSCEQNLNHDAMYWYRQDPGQGLRLIYYSQIVNDFQKGDIAEGYSVSREKKESFPLTVTSAQKNPTAFYLCASSIDMLAGVQETQYFGPGTRLLVL.

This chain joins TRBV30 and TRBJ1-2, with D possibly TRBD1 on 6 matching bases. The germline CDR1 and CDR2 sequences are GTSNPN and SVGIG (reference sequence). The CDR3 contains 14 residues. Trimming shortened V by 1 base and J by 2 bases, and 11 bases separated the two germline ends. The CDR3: CAWSGTVPNYGYTF. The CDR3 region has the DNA TGTGCCTGGAGTGGGACAGTGCCGAACTATGGCTACACCTTC.

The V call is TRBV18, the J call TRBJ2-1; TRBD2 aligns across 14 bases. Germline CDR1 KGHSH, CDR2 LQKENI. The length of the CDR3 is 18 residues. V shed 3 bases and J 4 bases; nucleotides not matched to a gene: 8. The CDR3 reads CASSPGLAGDPPYNEQFF. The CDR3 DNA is TGTGCCAGCTCACCGGGACTAGCGGGGGACCCCCCATACAATGAGCAGTTCTTC.

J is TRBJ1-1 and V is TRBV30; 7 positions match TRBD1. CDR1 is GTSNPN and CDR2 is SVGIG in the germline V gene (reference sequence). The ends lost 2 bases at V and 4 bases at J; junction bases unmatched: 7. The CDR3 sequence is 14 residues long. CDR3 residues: CAWSQGGQVTEAFF. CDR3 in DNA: TGTGCCTGGAGTCAGGGGGGCCAAGTCACTGAAGCTTTCTTT.

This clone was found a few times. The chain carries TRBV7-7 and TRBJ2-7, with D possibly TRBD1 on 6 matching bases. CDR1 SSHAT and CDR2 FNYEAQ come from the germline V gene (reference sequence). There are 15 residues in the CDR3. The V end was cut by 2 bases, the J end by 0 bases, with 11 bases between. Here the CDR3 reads CASSLLDRRSYEQYF. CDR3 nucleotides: TGTGCCAGCAGCTTACTGGACAGACGCTCCTACGAGCAGTACTTC.